This T cell receptor beta chain was profiled in a study of shared clonotypes between healthy human individuals. Points from the study as a whole: Estimated richness was generally greater in naive than memory subsets. Represented diversity (both genetic and exposure-history) was limited by the small number of donors. The study sampled only blood, and tissue repertoires likely differ.

Terminally differentiated effector memory CD45RA+ cells were left out of the naive CD8 fraction, which was CD45RO-negative and positively selected for CCR7. None of the donors, who were healthy HIV-negative adults, had recently had acute infections or vaccinations. Some clones are missing from TCRdb's copy, which holds only in-frame ones; the method was immunoSEQ multiplex PCR. Among 550,000 to 750,000 clones listed, 92% were seen once. CDR1 is SGHAT, CDR2 FQNNGV, per germline. The CDR3 covers 14 residues. V dropped 0 bases and J dropped 4 bases, with 10 bases sitting between them. Details on this clone: Its antigen is unknown.

This chain connects TRBV11-2 to TRBJ2-7, with D unclear. Sequences were obtained from naive CD8+ T cells sorted from blood. The sequence came from a man aged 30 to 45 in good health. CDR3 amino acids: CASSLDQWLYEQYF. In DNA form, the CDR3 reads TGTGCCAGCAGCTTAGATCAGTGGCTGTACGAGCAGTACTTC.